This T cell receptor (beta chain) is from a study of cytomegalovirus exposure and HLA in healthy donors. This PCR relied on a set of 60 Vbeta primers and 13 Jbeta primers. As originally analysed: In a later analysis, the count reached 80 million or so unique TCR beta chains, with roughly 12 million shared. Only in-frame clones appear in the TCRdb table, and some are missing; sequencing was by immunoSEQ multiplex PCR. That table supplies the V and J calls and clone size; D and trimming were determined from the DNA. The data hold 180,000 or so clones, with 65% to 85% observed a single time. Trimming cost V 4 bases and J 5 bases, with 20 bases left between them. CDR1 and CDR2 (germline): SEHNR, FQNEAQ (reference sequence). This CDR3 spans 16 amino acids.

Sample: PBMCs. The chain couples TRBV7-9 to TRBJ1-2; maybe TRBD1 (6 bases). The TCR was taken from a girl aged 10-17 years in good health and CMV-seropositive. The DNA for the CDR3 is TGTGCCAGCAGCTCCCCCTCGGACAGCGAGCCTTATGGCTACACCTTC. Protein product: CASSSPSDSEPYGYTF.